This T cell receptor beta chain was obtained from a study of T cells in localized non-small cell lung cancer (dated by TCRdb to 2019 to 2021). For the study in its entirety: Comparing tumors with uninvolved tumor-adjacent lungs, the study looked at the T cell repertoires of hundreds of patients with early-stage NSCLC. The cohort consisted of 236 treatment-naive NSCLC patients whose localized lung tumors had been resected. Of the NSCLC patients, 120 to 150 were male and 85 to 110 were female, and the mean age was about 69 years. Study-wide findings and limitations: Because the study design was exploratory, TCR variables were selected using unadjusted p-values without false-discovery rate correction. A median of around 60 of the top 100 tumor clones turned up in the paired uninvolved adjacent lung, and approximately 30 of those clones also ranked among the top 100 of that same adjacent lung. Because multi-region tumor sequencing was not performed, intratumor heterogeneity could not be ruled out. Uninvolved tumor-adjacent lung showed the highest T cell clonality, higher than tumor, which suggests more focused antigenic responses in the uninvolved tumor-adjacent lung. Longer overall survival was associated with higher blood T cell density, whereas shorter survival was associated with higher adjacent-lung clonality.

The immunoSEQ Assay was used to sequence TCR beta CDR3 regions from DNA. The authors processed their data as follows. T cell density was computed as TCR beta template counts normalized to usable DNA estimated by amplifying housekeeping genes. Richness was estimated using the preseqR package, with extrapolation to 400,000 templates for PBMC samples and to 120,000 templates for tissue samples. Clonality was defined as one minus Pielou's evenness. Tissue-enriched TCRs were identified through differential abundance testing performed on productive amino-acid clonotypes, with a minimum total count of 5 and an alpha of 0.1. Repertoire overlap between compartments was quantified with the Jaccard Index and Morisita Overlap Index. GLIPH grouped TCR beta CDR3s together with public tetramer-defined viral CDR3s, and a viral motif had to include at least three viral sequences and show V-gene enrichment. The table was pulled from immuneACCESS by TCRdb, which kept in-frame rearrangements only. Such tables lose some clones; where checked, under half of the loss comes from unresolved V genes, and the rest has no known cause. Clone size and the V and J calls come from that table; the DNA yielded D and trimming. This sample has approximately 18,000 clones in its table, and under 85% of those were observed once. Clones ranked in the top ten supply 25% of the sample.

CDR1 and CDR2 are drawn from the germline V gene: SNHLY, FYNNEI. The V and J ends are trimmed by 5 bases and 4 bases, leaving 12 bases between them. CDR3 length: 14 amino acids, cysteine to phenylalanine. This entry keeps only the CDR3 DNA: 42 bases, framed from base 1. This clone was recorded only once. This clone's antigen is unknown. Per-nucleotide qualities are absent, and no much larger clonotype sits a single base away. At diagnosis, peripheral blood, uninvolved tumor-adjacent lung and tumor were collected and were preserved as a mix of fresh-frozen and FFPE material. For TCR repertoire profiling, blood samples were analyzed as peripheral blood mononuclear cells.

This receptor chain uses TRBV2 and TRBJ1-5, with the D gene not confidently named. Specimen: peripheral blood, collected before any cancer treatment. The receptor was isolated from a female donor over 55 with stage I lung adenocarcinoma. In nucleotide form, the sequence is TGTGCCAGCAGTTTACGGGGAACGAATCAGCCCCAGCATTTT. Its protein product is CASSLRGTNQPQHF. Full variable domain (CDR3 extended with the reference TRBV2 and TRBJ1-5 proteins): EPEVTQTPSHQVTQMGQEVILRCVPISNHLYFYWYRQILGQKVEFLVSFYNNEISEKSEIFDDQFSVERPDGSNFTLKIRSTKLEDSAMYFCASSLRGTNQPQHFGDGTRLSIL.